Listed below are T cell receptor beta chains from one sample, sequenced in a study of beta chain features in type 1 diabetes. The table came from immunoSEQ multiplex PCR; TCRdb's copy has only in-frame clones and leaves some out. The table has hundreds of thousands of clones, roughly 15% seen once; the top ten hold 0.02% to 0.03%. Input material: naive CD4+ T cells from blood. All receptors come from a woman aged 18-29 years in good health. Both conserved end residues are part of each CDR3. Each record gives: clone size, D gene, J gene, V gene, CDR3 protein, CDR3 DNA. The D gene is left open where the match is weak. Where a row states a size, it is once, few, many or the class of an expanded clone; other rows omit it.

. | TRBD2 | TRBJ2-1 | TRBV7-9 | CASSSRGGEVNEQFF | TGTGCCAGCAGCTCCCGGGGAGGGGAAGTGAATGAGCAGTTCTTC
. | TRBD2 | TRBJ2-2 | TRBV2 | CASSKGLAAGELFF | TGTGCCAGCAGTAAAGGACTAGCGGCCGGGGAGCTGTTTTTT
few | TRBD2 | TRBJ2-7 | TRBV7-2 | CASSLDGIASGAYEQYF | TGTGCCAGCAGCTTAGATGGGATTGCTAGCGGTGCCTACGAGCAGTACTTC
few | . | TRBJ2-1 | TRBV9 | CASSVGSAPSNEQFF | TGTGCCAGCAGCGTAGGAAGCGCACCTTCCAATGAGCAGTTCTTC
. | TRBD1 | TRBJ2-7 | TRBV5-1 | CASSPTGDEQYF | TGCGCCAGCAGCCCGACAGGGGACGAGCAGTACTTC
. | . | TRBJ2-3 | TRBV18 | CASSRGVDTDTQYF | TGTGCCAGCTCACGAGGAGTCGACACAGATACGCAGTATTTT
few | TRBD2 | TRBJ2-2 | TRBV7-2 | CASSLATSGVTGELFF | TGTGCCAGCAGCTTAGCCACTAGCGGGGTCACCGGGGAGCTGTTTTTT
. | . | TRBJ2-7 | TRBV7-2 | CASSLGTMVYEQYF | TGTGCCAGCAGCCTCGGGACAATGGTCTACGAGCAGTACTTC
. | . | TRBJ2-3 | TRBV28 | CASHPTAGSTDTQYF | TGTGCCAGCCACCCCACGGCGGGAAGCACAGATACGCAGTATTTT
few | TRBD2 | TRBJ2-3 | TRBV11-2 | CASSRNSGRLDTQYF | TGTGCCAGCAGCCGAAATAGCGGGAGGTTAGATACGCAGTATTTT
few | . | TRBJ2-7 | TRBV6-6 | CASQWGSRYEQYF | TGTGCCAGCCAATGGGGGAGTCGGTACGAGCAGTACTTC
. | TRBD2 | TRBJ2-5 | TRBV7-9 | CASSPWASGKETQYF | TGTGCCAGCAGCCCTTGGGCTAGCGGTAAAGAGACCCAGTACTTC
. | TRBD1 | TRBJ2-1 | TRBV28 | CASSLWGQGSYNEQFF | TGTGCCAGCAGTTTATGGGGACAGGGATCCTACAATGAGCAGTTCTTC
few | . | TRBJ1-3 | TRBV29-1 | CSVEGGSGNTIYF | TGCAGCGTTGAAGGGGGCAGTGGAAACACCATATATTTT
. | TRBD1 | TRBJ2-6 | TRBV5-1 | CASSLAGTGAGANVLTF | TGCGCCAGCAGCTTGGCCGGGACAGGGGCCGGGGCCAACGTCCTGACTTTC
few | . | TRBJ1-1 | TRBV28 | CASSFFGLSGEAFF | TGTGCCAGCAGTTTTTTCGGTCTCTCAGGGGAAGCTTTCTTT
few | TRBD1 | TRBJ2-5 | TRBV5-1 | CASSYGTGVSGGETQYF | TGCGCCAGCAGTTACGGGACAGGGGTCAGCGGAGGGGAGACCCAGTACTTC
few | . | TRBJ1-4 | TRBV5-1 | CASSFGTSSNEKLFF | TGCGCCAGCAGCTTCGGGACATCGTCTAATGAAAAACTGTTTTTT
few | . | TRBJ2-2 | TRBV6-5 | CASKWTRTGELFF | TGTGCCAGCAAATGGACCAGGACAGGGGAGCTGTTTTTT
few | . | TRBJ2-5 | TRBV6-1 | CASSVIGATSGEVQYF | TGTGCCAGCAGTGTTATCGGGGCGACTAGTGGGGAGGTCCAGTACTTC
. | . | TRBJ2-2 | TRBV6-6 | CASSGHSNTGELFF | TGTGCCAGCAGCGGACACTCGAACACCGGGGAGCTGTTTTTT
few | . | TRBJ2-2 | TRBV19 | CASIPPGAQNTGELFF | TGTGCCAGTATTCCCCCGGGCGCCCAGAACACCGGGGAGCTGTTTTTT
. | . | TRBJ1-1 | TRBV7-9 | CASSLAAVNTEAFF | TGTGCCAGCAGCTTAGCGGCAGTTAACACTGAAGCTTTCTTT
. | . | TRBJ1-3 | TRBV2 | CASSIQGSFSGNTIYF | TGTGCCAGCAGTATTCAGGGTTCCTTCTCTGGAAACACCATATATTTT
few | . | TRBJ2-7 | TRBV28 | CASSSAWSSYEQYF | TGTGCCAGCAGTTCCGCTTGGAGCTCCTACGAGCAGTACTTC
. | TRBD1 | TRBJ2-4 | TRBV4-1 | CASSREPGQGKNIQYF | TGCGCCAGCAGCCGCGAGCCGGGACAGGGGAAAAACATTCAGTACTTC
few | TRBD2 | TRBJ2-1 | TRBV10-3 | CAISDPGTSGESSYNEQFF | TGTGCCATCAGTGACCCCGGGACTAGCGGGGAGAGCTCCTACAATGAGCAGTTCTTC
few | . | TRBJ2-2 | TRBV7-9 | CASSLALSEVGELFF | TGTGCCAGCAGCTTAGCGCTATCCGAAGTGGGGGAGCTGTTTTTT
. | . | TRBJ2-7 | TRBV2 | CASSETNAYEQYF | TGTGCCAGCAGTGAAACGAATGCCTACGAGCAGTACTTC
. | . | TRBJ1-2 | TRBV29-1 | CSAPSADYGYTF | TGCAGCGCCCCAAGTGCTGACTATGGCTACACCTTC
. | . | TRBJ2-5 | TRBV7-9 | CASGPTEETQYF | TGTGCCAGTGGACCGACGGAAGAGACCCAGTACTTC
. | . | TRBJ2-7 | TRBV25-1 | CASSEYDEQYF | TGTGCCAGCAGTGAATACGACGAGCAGTACTTC
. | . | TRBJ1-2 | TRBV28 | CASTGMGYGYTF | TGTGCCAGCACGGGTATGGGGTATGGCTACACCTTC
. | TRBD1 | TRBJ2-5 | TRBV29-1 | CSVDRGGAETQYF | TGCAGCGTTGATCGAGGGGGCGCAGAGACCCAGTACTTC
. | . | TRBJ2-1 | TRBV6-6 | CASSYWAEWHNEQFF | TGTGCCAGCAGTTATTGGGCAGAGTGGCACAATGAGCAGTTCTTC
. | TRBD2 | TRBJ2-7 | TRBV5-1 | CASSLGGTRASEQYF | TGCGCCAGCAGCTTGGGTGGGACTAGGGCGAGCGAGCAGTACTTC
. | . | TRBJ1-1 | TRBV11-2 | CASTSRGMNTEAFF | TGTGCCAGCACCTCACGGGGCATGAACACTGAAGCTTTCTTT
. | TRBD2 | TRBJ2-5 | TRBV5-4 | CASSSSGRSPLQETQYF | TGTGCCAGCAGCTCTAGCGGGAGGAGCCCCCTCCAAGAGACCCAGTACTTC
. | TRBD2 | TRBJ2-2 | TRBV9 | CASSGTSGTGELFF | TGTGCCAGCAGCGGGACTAGCGGCACCGGGGAGCTGTTTTTT
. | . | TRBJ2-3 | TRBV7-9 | CASSFMKRLSTDTQYF | TGTGCCAGCAGCTTTATGAAGCGGCTGAGCACAGATACGCAGTATTTT
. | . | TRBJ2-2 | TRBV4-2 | CASSPYLTGELFF | TGTGCCAGCAGCCCCTATTTGACCGGGGAGCTGTTTTTT
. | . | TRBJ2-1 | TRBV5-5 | CASSLRESYNEQFF | TGTGCCAGCAGCTTGAGGGAGAGTTACAATGAGCAGTTCTTC
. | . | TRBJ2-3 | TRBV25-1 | CASSDGRSDTQYF | TGTGCCAGCAGTGACGGACGTTCAGATACGCAGTATTTT
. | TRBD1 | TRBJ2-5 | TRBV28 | CASTQPGQTNQETQYF | TGTGCCAGCACTCAACCGGGACAGACTAACCAAGAGACCCAGTACTTC
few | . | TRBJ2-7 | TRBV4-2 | CASSQASQGIVYEQYF | TGTGCCAGCAGCCAGGCTTCACAGGGTATTGTCTACGAGCAGTACTTC
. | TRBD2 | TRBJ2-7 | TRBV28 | CASRTGLADSYEQYF | TGTGCCAGCAGAACCGGACTAGCGGACTCCTACGAGCAGTACTTC
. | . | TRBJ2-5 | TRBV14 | CASSPDWKETQYF | TGTGCCAGCAGCCCGGACTGGAAAGAGACCCAGTACTTC
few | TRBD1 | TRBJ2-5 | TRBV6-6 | CASSYGRGTGVETQYF | TGTGCCAGCAGTTACGGGCGCGGGACAGGGGTGGAGACCCAGTACTTC
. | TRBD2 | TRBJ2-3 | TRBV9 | CASSPRTSGVGDTQYF | TGTGCCAGCAGCCCCAGGACTAGCGGCGTCGGGGATACGCAGTATTTT
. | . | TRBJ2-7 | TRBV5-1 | CASSRSPGPSYEQYF | TGCGCCAGCAGCCGATCGCCGGGGCCCTCCTACGAGCAGTACTTC
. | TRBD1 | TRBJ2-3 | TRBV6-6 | CAGGTGTSSSTDTQYF | TGTGCCGGCGGGACAGGGACATCCTCTAGCACAGATACGCAGTATTTT
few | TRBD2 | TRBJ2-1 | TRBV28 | CASSLSAGGNYNEQFF | TGTGCCAGCAGTCTCTCGGCGGGAGGGAACTACAATGAGCAGTTCTTC
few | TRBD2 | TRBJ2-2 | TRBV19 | CASSIFAGGSTGELFF | TGTGCCAGTAGTATATTCGCGGGAGGTTCAACCGGGGAGCTGTTTTTT
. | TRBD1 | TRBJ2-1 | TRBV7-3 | CASSSDRGNEQFF | TGTGCCAGCAGCTCGGACAGGGGGAATGAGCAGTTCTTC
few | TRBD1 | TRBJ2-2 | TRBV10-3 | CATRDSGRSNTGELFF | TGTGCCACACGGGACAGCGGCCGCTCAAACACCGGGGAGCTGTTTTTT
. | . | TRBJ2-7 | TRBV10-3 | CATGGGTYEQYF | TGTGCCACAGGAGGGGGTACCTACGAGCAGTACTTC
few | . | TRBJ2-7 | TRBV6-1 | CASNGMLDPIYEQYF | TGTGCCAGCAACGGAATGCTAGACCCGATCTACGAGCAGTACTTC
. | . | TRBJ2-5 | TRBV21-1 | CASSKAGSQETQETQYF | TGTGCCAGCAGCAAAGCTGGGTCTCAGGAGACTCAAGAGACCCAGTACTTC
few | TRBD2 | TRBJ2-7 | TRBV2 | CANSGGTSSYEQYF | TGTGCCAACTCGGGGGGGACTAGTAGCTACGAGCAGTACTTC
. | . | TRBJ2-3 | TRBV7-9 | CASSSLAGKTDTQYF | TGTGCCAGCAGCTCACTCGCCGGGAAAACAGATACGCAGTATTTT